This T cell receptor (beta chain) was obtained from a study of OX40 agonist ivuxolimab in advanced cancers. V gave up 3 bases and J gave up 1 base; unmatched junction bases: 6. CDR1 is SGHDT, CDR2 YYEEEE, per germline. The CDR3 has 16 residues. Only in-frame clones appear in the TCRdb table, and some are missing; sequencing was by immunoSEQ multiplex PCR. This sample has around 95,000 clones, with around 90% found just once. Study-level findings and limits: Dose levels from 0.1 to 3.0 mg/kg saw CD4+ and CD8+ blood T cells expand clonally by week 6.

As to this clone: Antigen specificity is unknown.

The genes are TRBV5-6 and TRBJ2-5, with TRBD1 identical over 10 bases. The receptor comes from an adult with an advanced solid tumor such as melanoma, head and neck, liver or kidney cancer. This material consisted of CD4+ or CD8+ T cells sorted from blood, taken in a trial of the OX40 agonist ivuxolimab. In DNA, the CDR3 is TGTGCCAGCAGCTCCCGACAGGGGGCCCCCCAAGAGACCCAGTACTTC. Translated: CASSSRQGAPQETQYF.